This TCR beta chain was recovered during a study of cytomegalovirus exposure and HLA in healthy donors. General study results and limits: V- and J-gene trimming in TCR beta was tied to a missense DCLRE1C variant by an analysis performed later. Researchers reported in a later analysis that common viral pathogens appeared linked to several top clusters. About 87% or about 30% of the time was how often most TCR beta V segments were productive, according to an earlier analysis. The authors assumed roughly uniform sequencing depth across donors for presence/absence analyses.

About this clone itself: Its antigen is unidentified.

The PCR employed 60 Vbeta primers together with 13 Jbeta primers. The method was immunoSEQ multiplex PCR; TCRdb's version includes in-frame clones alone and lacks a portion of them. Across about 77,000 clones, the top ten clones capture roughly 13% of the sample. The V and J ends lost 6 bases and 0 bases respectively, with 12 bases between them. Germline V lookup: CDR1 SQVTM, CDR2 ANQGSEA. This CDR3 has 14 amino acids. The chain carries TRBV29-1 and TRBJ1-3; possible D gene TRBD1, 6 bases. Sequences were obtained from PBMCs. The clonotype comes from a man aged 50 to 59 in good health and CMV-seropositive. This chain's CDR3 is CSVGGTISGNTIYF. CDR3 bases: TGCAGCGTGGGGGGGACAATCTCTGGAAACACCATATATTTT.